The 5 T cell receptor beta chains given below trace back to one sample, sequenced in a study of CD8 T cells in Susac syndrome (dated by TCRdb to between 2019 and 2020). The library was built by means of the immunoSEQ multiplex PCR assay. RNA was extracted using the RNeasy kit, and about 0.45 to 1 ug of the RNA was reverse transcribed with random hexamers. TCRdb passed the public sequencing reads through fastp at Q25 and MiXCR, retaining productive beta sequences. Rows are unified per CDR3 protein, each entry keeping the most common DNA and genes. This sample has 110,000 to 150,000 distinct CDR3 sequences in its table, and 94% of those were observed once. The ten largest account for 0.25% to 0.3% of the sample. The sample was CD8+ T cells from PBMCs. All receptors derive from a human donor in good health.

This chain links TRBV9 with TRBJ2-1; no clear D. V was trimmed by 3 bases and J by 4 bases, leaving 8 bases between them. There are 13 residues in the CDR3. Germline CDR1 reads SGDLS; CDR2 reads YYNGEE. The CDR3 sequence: CASSADVYNEQFF. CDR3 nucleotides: TGTGCCAGCAGCGCCGACGTGTACAATGAGCAGTTCTTC.

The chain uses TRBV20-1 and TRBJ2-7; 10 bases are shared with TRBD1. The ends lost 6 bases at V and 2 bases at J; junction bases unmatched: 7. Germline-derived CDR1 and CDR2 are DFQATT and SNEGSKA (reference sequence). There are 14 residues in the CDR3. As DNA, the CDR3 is TGCAGTGCGGCACCGGGACAGGGGCCCTACGAGCAGTACTTC. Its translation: CSAAPGQGPYEQYF.

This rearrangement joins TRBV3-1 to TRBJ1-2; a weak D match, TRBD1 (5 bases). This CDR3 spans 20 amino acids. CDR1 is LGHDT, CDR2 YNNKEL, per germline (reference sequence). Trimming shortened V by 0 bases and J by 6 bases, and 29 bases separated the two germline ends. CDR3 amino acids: CASSQDPTLEGVLARDGYTF. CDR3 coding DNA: TGTGCCAGCAGCCAAGATCCCACTTTAGAAGGGGTGTTGGCTAGAGATGGCTACACCTTC. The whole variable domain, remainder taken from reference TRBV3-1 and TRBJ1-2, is DTAVSQTPKYLVTQMGNDKSIKCEQNLGHDTMYWYKQDSKKFLKIMFSYNNKELIINETVPNRFSPKSPDKAHLNLHINSLELGDSAVYFCASSQDPTLEGVLARDGYTFGSGTRLTVV.

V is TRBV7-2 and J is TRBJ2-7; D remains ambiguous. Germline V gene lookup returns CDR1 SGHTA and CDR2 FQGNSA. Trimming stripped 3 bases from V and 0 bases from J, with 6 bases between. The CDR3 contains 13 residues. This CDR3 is CASSFTGSYEQYF. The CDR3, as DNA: TGTGCCAGCAGCTTCACTGGCTCCTACGAGCAGTACTTC.

CDR3 DNA sequence: TGTGCCAGCAGCCAAGATCTGGGGAATGAAAAACTGTTTTTT. Translation gives CASSQDLGNEKLFF. The chain couples TRBV3-1 to TRBJ1-4; D gene uncertain. The germline gives CDR1 LGHDT, CDR2 YNNKEL (reference sequence). The germline V and J ends were trimmed by 0 bases and 5 bases, with 7 bases remaining between them. The CDR3 is made up of 14 amino acids.